Listed below are T cell receptor beta chains from one sample, sequenced in a study of blood T cell repertoires in COVID-19. The repertoire was sequenced with immunoSEQ multiplex PCR; TCRdb's copy has only in-frame clones and lacks some. The sample has 97,000 or so clones; 75% to 85% are singletons. The specimen sequenced was peripheral blood. These receptors all come from a man aged 60-69 years with acute or convalescent COVID-19. Each CDR3 is given with its conserved first and last residue. The order of the fields is CDR3 DNA, CDR3 protein, D gene, clone size, J gene, CDR3 length, V gene. The D gene is left open where the match is weak. Clone size is given for some rows only: seen once, a few or many times, or a class if the clone is expanded.

CDR3nt: TGTGCCAGCAGCTTGGAAACAACTCGGGGAGCTTTCTTT
CDR3aa: CASSLETTRGAFF
d_gene: -
abundance: -
j_gene: TRBJ1-1
len: 13
v_gene: TRBV5-5

CDR3nt: TGCAGCGTAGGTAGACAGCAGAACACTGAAGCTTTCTTT
CDR3aa: CSVGRQQNTEAFF
d_gene: -
abundance: -
j_gene: TRBJ1-1
len: 13
v_gene: TRBV29-1

CDR3nt: TGTGCCAGTGACGGGGGGGACACCTTTGAGAGTGGCTACACCTTC
CDR3aa: CASDGGDTFESGYTF
d_gene: -
abundance: -
j_gene: TRBJ1-2
len: 15
v_gene: TRBV7-2

CDR3nt: TGTGCCAGCAGCGCAGTGCCGGCCCCGAGAGGTAGTGAGCAGTTCTTC
CDR3aa: CASSAVPAPRGSEQFF
d_gene: -
abundance: -
j_gene: TRBJ2-1
len: 16
v_gene: TRBV9

CDR3nt: TGTGCCAGCAGCCCATTGCCCGAGCACTCCTACAATGAGCAGTTCTTC
CDR3aa: CASSPLPEHSYNEQFF
d_gene: -
abundance: few
j_gene: TRBJ2-1
len: 16
v_gene: TRBV14

CDR3nt: TGTGCCAGCAGCCCCGATGGGGGCCAGGGGTATGGCTACACCTTC
CDR3aa: CASSPDGGQGYGYTF
d_gene: -
abundance: -
j_gene: TRBJ1-2
len: 15
v_gene: TRBV6-4

CDR3nt: TGTGCCACCATCGAAGCTTTTGAAGCTTTCTTT
CDR3aa: CATIEAFEAFF
d_gene: -
abundance: -
j_gene: TRBJ1-1
len: 11
v_gene: TRBV24-1

CDR3nt: TGTGCCAGCAGCCACCCCAGACAGGGGCCCAACACTGAAGCTTTCTTT
CDR3aa: CASSHPRQGPNTEAFF
d_gene: TRBD1
abundance: -
j_gene: TRBJ1-1
len: 16
v_gene: TRBV4-2

CDR3nt: TGCGCCAGCAGCGAAAATCCTAGCGGGAGTGGTGAGACCCAGTACTTC
CDR3aa: CASSENPSGSGETQYF
d_gene: TRBD2
abundance: -
j_gene: TRBJ2-5
len: 16
v_gene: TRBV5-1

CDR3nt: TGCGCCAGCCACGGATCTTCGGGCAGGGGCACTGAAGCTTTCTTT
CDR3aa: CASHGSSGRGTEAFF
d_gene: -
abundance: -
j_gene: TRBJ1-1
len: 15
v_gene: TRBV5-1